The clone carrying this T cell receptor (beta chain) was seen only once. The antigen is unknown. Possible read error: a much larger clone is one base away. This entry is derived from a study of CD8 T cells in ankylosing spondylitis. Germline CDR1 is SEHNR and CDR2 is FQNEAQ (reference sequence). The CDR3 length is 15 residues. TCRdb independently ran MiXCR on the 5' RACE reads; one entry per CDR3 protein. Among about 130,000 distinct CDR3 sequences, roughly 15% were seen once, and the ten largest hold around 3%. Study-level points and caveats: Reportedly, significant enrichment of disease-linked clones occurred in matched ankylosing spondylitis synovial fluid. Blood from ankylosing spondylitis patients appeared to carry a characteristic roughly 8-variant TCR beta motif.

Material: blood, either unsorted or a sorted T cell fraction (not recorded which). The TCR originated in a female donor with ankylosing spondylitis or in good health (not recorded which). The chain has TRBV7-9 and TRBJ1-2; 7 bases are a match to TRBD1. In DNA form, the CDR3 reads TGTGCCGGCAGCCCAACCGGGACAGCAAACTATGGCTACACCTTC. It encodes CAGSPTGTANYGYTF. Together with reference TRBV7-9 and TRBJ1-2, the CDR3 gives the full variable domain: DTGVSQNPRHKITKRGQNVTFRCDPISEHNRLYWYRQTLGQGPEFLTYFQNEAQLEKSRLLSDRFSAERPKGSFSTLEIQRTEQGDSAMYLCAGSPTGTANYGYTFGSGTRLTVV.